This TCR beta chain appears in the sequencing data of a study of shared clonotypes between healthy human individuals. In the study overall: Each donor contributed plates that comprised three CD4 naive, three CD4 memory, two CD8 naive and one CD8 memory. The study's findings and limits: Unshared clonotypes carried lower generation probabilities than those common to all four donors. Naive subsets typically showed greater estimated richness than memory subsets.

CD45RO negativity and positive selection for CCR7 defined naive CD8 cells, a population that excluded terminally differentiated effector memory CD45RA+ cells. The CDR3 length is 15 residues. Germline V gene lookup returns CDR1 PRHDT and CDR2 FYEKMQ (reference sequence). V shed 4 bases and J 3 bases; nucleotides not matched to a gene: 6. The repertoire was sequenced with immunoSEQ multiplex PCR; TCRdb's copy has only in-frame clones and lacks some. The table shows about 2 million clones, with approximately 94% occurring only once. A word on this clone: As yet, its antigen is unknown.

This chain uses TRBV13 with TRBJ1-2, with TRBD1 matching 9 bases. The specimen was naive CD8+ T cells sorted from blood. The TCR originated in a man between 18 and 35 years old in good health. CDR3 region: CASSSGDREYYGYTF. The CDR3, as DNA: TGTGCCAGCAGCTCCGGGGACAGGGAGTACTATGGCTACACCTTC.